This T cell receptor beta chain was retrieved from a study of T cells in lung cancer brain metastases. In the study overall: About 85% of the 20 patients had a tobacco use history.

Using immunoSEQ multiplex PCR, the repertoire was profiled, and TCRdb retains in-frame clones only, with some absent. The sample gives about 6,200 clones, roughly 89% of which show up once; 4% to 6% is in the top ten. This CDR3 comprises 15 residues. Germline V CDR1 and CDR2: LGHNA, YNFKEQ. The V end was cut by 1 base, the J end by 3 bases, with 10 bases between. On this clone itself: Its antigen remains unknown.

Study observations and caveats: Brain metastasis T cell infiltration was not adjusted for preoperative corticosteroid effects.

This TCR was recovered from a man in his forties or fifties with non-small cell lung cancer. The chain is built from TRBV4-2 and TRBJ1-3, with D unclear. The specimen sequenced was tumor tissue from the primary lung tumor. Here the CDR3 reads CASSQVESFGNTIYF. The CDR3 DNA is TGTGCCAGCAGCCAAGTCGAGTCATTTGGAAACACCATATATTTT.